The 10 T cell receptor beta chains below all came from one sample that was sequenced in a study of T cell responses to AZD1222 COVID-19 vaccine. The table came from immunoSEQ multiplex PCR; TCRdb's copy has only in-frame clones and leaves some out. This table holds about 130,000 clones, around 90% found once. The specimen comprised peripheral blood, sampled on day 0 of AZD1222 vaccination. The receptors originated from an adult in good health.

The gene calls are TRBV5-1 and TRBJ2-7, with D maybe TRBD1 (6 bases). This CDR3 is 16 amino acids long. V dropped 1 base and J dropped 4 bases, with 18 bases sitting between them. From germline, CDR1 is SGHRS and CDR2 YFSETQ. The CDR3 DNA sequence: TGCGCCAGCAGCTTGAATGTGGTAGGGGGTAATTACGAGCAGTACTTC. Its translation is CASSLNVVGGNYEQYF.

The rearrangement uses TRBV30 and TRBJ1-2; D may be TRBD1 (6 bases). The CDR3 length is 14 residues. Germline V gives CDR1 GTSNPN, CDR2 SVGIG (reference sequence). V dropped 0 bases and J dropped 4 bases, with 12 bases sitting between them. The CDR3 DNA sequence: TGTGCCTGGAGTGTACTAAGACAGGCCTATGGCTACACCTTC. Translating it yields CAWSVLRQAYGYTF. The complete variable domain, with remaining parts taken from reference TRBV30 and TRBJ1-2, reads SQTIHQWPATLVQPVGSPLSLECTVEGTSNPNLYWYRQAAGRGLQLLFYSVGIGQISSEVPQNLSASRPQDRQFILSSKKLLLSDSGFYLCAWSVLRQAYGYTFGSGTRLTVV.

The chain recombines TRBV6-1 with TRBJ2-2; 13 nucleotides align to TRBD2. This CDR3 has 18 residues. V shed 1 base and J 7 bases; nucleotides not matched to a gene: 9. Germline-derived CDR1 and CDR2 are MNHNS and SASEGT. The CDR3 region is CASSEETGLAGVGGELFF. Written as DNA, the CDR3 is TGTGCCAGCAGTGAAGAGACAGGACTAGCGGGAGTTGGCGGGGAGCTGTTTTTT.

V is TRBV5-6 and J is TRBJ2-7; D is unresolved. Germline V gives CDR1 SGHDT, CDR2 YYEEEE. Between the trimmed V and J ends, which lost 1 base and 2 bases, there was a span of 7 bases. The CDR3 extends over 13 amino acids. CDR3 amino acids: CASSLRHPYEQYF. The DNA for the CDR3 is TGTGCCAGCAGCTTGCGACACCCCTACGAGCAGTACTTC.

This chain uses TRBV7-2 with TRBJ1-6; tentative D call: TRBD1 (6 bases). Trimming took 3 bases from V and 7 from J, leaving 10 bases between them. This CDR3 has 14 residues. Per the germline V gene, CDR1 is SGHTA and CDR2 is FQGNSA. The CDR3 sequence: CASSFRGRNSPLHF. The CDR3, as DNA: TGTGCCAGCAGCTTCAGGGGCCGAAATTCACCCCTCCACTTT.

The V call is TRBV3-1 (or the pseudogene TRBV3-2), the J call TRBJ2-7, with 7 bases identical to TRBD1. V dropped 6 bases and J dropped 0; count of bases not matched to a gene: 8. Germline values: CDR1 LGHDT, CDR2 YNNKEL (reference sequence). This CDR3 comprises 15 residues. The CDR3 spells CASRDTGVISYEQYF. The CDR3 bases are TGTGCCAGCAGGGATACAGGGGTGATCTCCTACGAGCAGTACTTC.

The chain couples TRBV7-9 to TRBJ2-3, with D perhaps TRBD1 (6 bases). Per the germline V gene, CDR1 is SEHNR and CDR2 is FQNEAQ (reference sequence). The CDR3 contains 17 residues. V was trimmed by 3 bases and J by 5 bases, leaving 21 bases between them. The CDR3 region is CASSFPVNRVARDTQYF. The CDR3 nucleotides are TGTGCCAGCAGCTTTCCCGTGAACAGGGTTGCGAGAGATACGCAGTATTTT.

The chain recombines TRBV10-3 with TRBJ2-3, with 7 bases lining up with TRBD2. This CDR3 region has 13 residues. V was clipped by 9 bases and J by 4 bases; unmatched bases: 7. Germline V gives CDR1 ENHRY, CDR2 SYGVKD. The CDR3 nucleotides are TGTGCCATAGGAGCGGGGCCCCCAGATACGCAGTATTTT. Protein: CAIGAGPPDTQYF.

V gene TRBV28 combines with J gene TRBJ1-2; 7 bases fit TRBD1. The ends lost 2 bases at V and 1 base at J; junction bases unmatched: 16. The CDR3 runs to 19 residues. Germline CDR1 MDHEN, CDR2 SYDVKM. The CDR3, as DNA: TGTGCCAGCAGTTTAATGAGGAGGAAGGGGGCAGGGGTTAACTATGGCTACACCTTC. This gives the protein CASSLMRRKGAGVNYGYTF.

The chain uses TRBV18 and TRBJ2-2; 9 bases agree with TRBD1. V lost 7 bases to trimming and J lost 4 bases; unmatched junction nucleotides: 4. Looked up from germline, CDR1 is KGHSH and CDR2 is LQKENI. This CDR3 is built from 14 residues. The CDR3 here is CASYETGGTGELFF. The CDR3, as DNA: TGTGCCAGCTACGAGACAGGGGGCACCGGGGAGCTGTTTTTT.